Listed below are T cell receptor beta chains from one sample, sequenced in a study of metastatic and nonmetastatic thyroid tumors. Using MiXCR, TCRdb re-called clones from the PCR reads. This table holds 15,000 to 20,000 clones, about 34% found once. The sequencing sample was made of tumor tissue. The receptors were gathered from a male donor with papillary thyroid cancer or a benign thyroid nodule (not recorded which). Some clones in this sample may be carry-over from other donors' samples. Both conserved end residues are part of each CDR3. A D gene is named only where the DNA matches it firmly. For some rows the clone size is stated as once, few or many, or as a class when expanded; others skip it.

V	D	size	J	CDR3	DNA
TRBV27	.	.	TRBJ2-7	CASSLDGYEQYF	TGTGCCAGCAGTTTGGACGGTTACGAGCAGTACTTC
TRBV18	TRBD2	many	TRBJ2-1	CASSPTLAGGYNEQFF	TGTGCCAGCTCACCTACACTAGCGGGGGGCTACAATGAGCAGTTCTTC
TRBV2	.	.	TRBJ2-3	CASSVVEFDTQYF	TGTGCCAGCAGTGTGGTTGAGTTCGATACGCAGTATTTT
TRBV3-1	.	medium-sized	TRBJ2-7	CASSQDGGLKEQYF	TGTGCCAGCAGCCAAGATGGCGGGCTAAAAGAGCAGTACTTC
TRBV2	TRBD2	few	TRBJ2-7	CASSYGTSYQGEQYF	TGTGCCAGCAGTTACGGGACTAGTTATCAGGGCGAGCAGTACTTC
TRBV12-3/TRBV12-4	.	many	TRBJ2-5	CASSLPETQETQYF	TGTGCCAGCAGTTTGCCCGAAACTCAAGAGACCCAGTACTTC
TRBV2	.	.	TRBJ2-7	CASSELVGSYEQYF	TGTGCCAGCAGTGAATTGGTCGGTTCCTACGAGCAGTACTTC
TRBV6-6	TRBD2	.	TRBJ2-5	CASSYGTSWGQETHYF	TGTGCCAGCAGTTACGGGACTAGCTGGGGCCAAGAGACCCACTACTTC
TRBV20-1	TRBD1	many	TRBJ2-5	CSARIFGRGQETQYF	TGCAGTGCTAGAATTTTCGGCAGGGGGCAAGAGACCCAGTACTTC
TRBV7-8	.	many	TRBJ2-3	CASSLGGPTDTQYF	TGTGCCAGCAGCTTAGGAGGGCCCACAGATACGCAGTATTTT